The 15 T cell receptor beta chains below all came from one sample that was sequenced in a study of T-cell memory formation after mild COVID-19 (dated by TCRdb to about 2021). The library relied on 5' RACE. Reads for this sample came from an Illumina NovaSeq 6000. In-frame beta chains were kept once TCRdb had trimmed the public reads at Q25 with fastp and called clones with MiXCR. All rows with the same CDR3 protein become a single entry with the most common DNA and genes. This sample gives approximately 180,000 distinct CDR3 sequences in total; roughly 17% of them show up just once. Around 2% of the sample goes to the ten largest clones. Specimen: PBMCs or a T cell subset sorted from them (not recorded which). The origin of the receptors is an adult woman who had mild COVID-19 (a few samples of this study predate the infection). The sample titles of this study are shuffled in the database, so cell type and time point are left out; the donor was told from shared clones.

In this sample, this clonotype turned up a few times. The rearrangement uses TRBV12-3 or TRBV12-4 and TRBJ2-2; 10 bases match TRBD1. The junction had 7 bases not matched to a gene; V was cut back by 6 bases and J by 15 bases. CDR3 length: 12 amino acids. CDR3 amino acids: CASRRGQGKLFF. The CDR3 DNA follows: TGTGCCAGCAGGCGGGGACAGGGGAAGTTGTTTTTT.

This clonotype was detected only a few times. The chain uses TRBV7-2 and TRBJ2-1; the D gene is possibly TRBD1 (7 bases). The CDR3 is 13 amino acids. Germline V lookup: CDR1 SGHTA, CDR2 FQGNSA. Trimming took 1 base from V and 15 from J, leaving 16 bases between them. CDR3 amino acids: CASSLEGAGTGFF. CDR3 in DNA: TGTGCCAGCAGCTTAGAGGGGGCGGGGACTGGGTTCTTC.

A few counts support this clonotype. The chain employs TRBV7-2 and TRBJ2-7; D gene uncertain. The CDR3 spans 12 residues. The germline V gene has CDR1 SGHTA and CDR2 FQGNSA. Trimming removed 2 bases at V and 1 base at J, with 3 bases between. CDR3 region: CASSLMSYEQYF. CDR3 in DNA: TGTGCCAGCAGCTTAATGTCCTACGAGCAGTACTTC.

The genes are TRBV9 and TRBJ2-1; 16 nucleotides line up with TRBD2. This CDR3 has 13 residues. The junction had 3 bases not matched to a gene; V was cut back by 3 bases and J by 15 bases. Germline V lookup: CDR1 SGDLS, CDR2 YYNGEE. CDR3 DNA: TGTGCCAGCAGCGACGGGACTAGCGGGAGGGGGTTCTTC. Translated, it gives CASSDGTSGRGFF.

This clonotype was seen more than once but under ten times. The chain employs TRBV9 and TRBJ1-1; the D gene is possibly TRBD1 (5 bases). Per germline, CDR1 SGDLS and CDR2 YYNGEE. Trimming left V 3 bases short and J 7 bases short, with 16 bases between. The CDR3 covers 14 residues. In DNA, the CDR3 is TGTGCCAGCAGCGCGTCGACCAGGGTTGGTGAAGCTTTCTTT. Protein sequence: CASSASTRVGEAFF.

This clonotype showed up just a few times. This chain connects TRBV2 to TRBJ2-7; D might be TRBD1 or TRBD2, each matching 5 bases. Germline CDR1 reads SNHLY; CDR2 reads FYNNEI. Deletions cut 6 bases from V and 2 bases from J, with 11 bases between. CDR3 length equals 13 residues. CDR3 region: CASRGEFPYEQYF. In DNA, the CDR3 is TGTGCCAGCAGGGGGGAGTTTCCCTACGAGCAGTACTTC.

This sequence joins TRBV29-1 and TRBJ2-7, with D possibly matching TRBD2 (6 bases). The V and J ends lost 4 bases and 5 bases respectively, with 15 bases between them. The CDR3 spans 13 residues. Germline CDR1 is SQVTM and CDR2 is ANQGSEA. The CDR3 protein is CSVVSSAGHEQYF. As DNA, the CDR3 is TGCAGCGTTGTCTCTAGCGCAGGACACGAGCAGTACTTC.

In DNA, the CDR3 is TGTGCCAGCAGTGAAGCCAACAGGGGTTACGAGCAGTACTTC. Translating it yields CASSEANRGYEQYF. The chain recombines TRBV6-1 with TRBJ2-7; 7 nucleotides agree with TRBD1. In germline, CDR1 is MNHNS, CDR2 SASEGT. The CDR3 length is 14 residues. Losses at the gene ends were 0 bases for V and 4 bases for J; bases not matched to a gene: 3.

V is TRBV27 and J is TRBJ1-2; D may be TRBD1 (5 bases). Germline-derived CDR1 and CDR2 are MNHEY and SMNVEV (reference sequence). The V end was cut by 3 bases, the J end by 7 bases, with 21 bases between. There are 16 residues in the CDR3. The CDR3 DNA sequence: TGTGCCAGCAGTTTTTTATTGGGGGATTTCTCCTCTGGCTACACCTTC. It translates to CASSFLLGDFSSGYTF.

This clonotype was seen a handful of times. The CDR3 DNA reads as TGTGCCAGCAGCCTCGCCGGGACCTACGAGCAGTACTTC. This encodes CASSLAGTYEQYF. This chain joins TRBV7-9 and TRBJ2-7; possible D gene TRBD2, 5 bases. The V gene's germline CDR1 is SEHNR and CDR2 FQNEAQ (reference sequence). The ends were cut back, 5 bases at V and 2 bases at J, with 10 bases in the middle. The CDR3 loop spans 13 amino acids.

This clonotype was found once. The chain recombines TRBV4-1 with TRBJ2-2; tentatively, D is TRBD1 or TRBD2 (5 bases each). Per the germline V gene, CDR1 is MGHRA and CDR2 is YSYEKL. The V and J ends lost 8 bases and 0 bases respectively, with 10 bases between them. This CDR3 is 14 amino acids long. CDR3 protein: CASGTASNTGELFF. The CDR3 coding sequence is TGCGCCAGCGGGACGGCCTCGAACACCGGGGAGCTGTTTTTT.

This chain joins TRBV5-1 and TRBJ1-1; a weak D match, TRBD1 (6 bases). The CDR3 has 18 amino acids. CDR1 and CDR2 (germline): SGHRS, YFSETQ. Trimming shortened V by 0 bases and J by 0 bases, and 18 bases separated the two germline ends. In nucleotides, the CDR3 is TGCGCCAGCAGCTTGGAGACGTGGGACACCCTCATGAACACTGAAGCTTTCTTT. It encodes CASSLETWDTLMNTEAFF.

This clonotype was seen a few times. The rearrangement joins TRBV7-9 to TRBJ2-7, with TRBD2 identical over 11 bases. V shed 7 bases and J 2 bases; nucleotides not matched to a gene: 4. The CDR3 consists of 14 residues. Germline assignment: CDR1 SEHNR and CDR2 FQNEAQ (reference sequence). CDR3 bases: TGTGCCAGCACCCTAGCGGGGGGCACCTACGAGCAGTACTTC. Translation gives CASTLAGGTYEQYF.

CDR3 protein: CASSFSSTGELFF. The CDR3 nucleotides are TGTGCCAGCAGTTTTTCGTCCACCGGGGAGCTGTTTTTT. This sequence joins TRBV12-3 or TRBV12-4 and TRBJ2-2; no definite D call. V gave up 3 bases and J gave up 4 bases, with 6 bases separating them. CDR3 length: 13 amino acids.

There are a few counts of this clonotype. The chain carries TRBV20-1 and TRBJ1-5; the match to TRBD1 covers 10 bases. The trim removed 5 bases at V and 4 bases at J, leaving 8 bases unmatched. Germline-derived CDR1 and CDR2 are DFQATT and SNEGSKA (reference sequence). This CDR3 is built from 15 residues. This CDR3 is CSAFDRGRWNQPQHF. CDR3 coding DNA: TGCAGTGCTTTCGACAGGGGGCGATGGAATCAGCCCCAGCATTTT.